The 21 T cell receptor beta chains below were found in one sample sequenced in a study of T cell repertoires in cytomegalovirus infection. Their antigen targets remain unknown. TCRdb itself ran the reads through MiXCR, one entry per CDR3 protein. Of some 940,000 distinct CDR3 sequences in the sample, more than 25% were seen once. The specimen was cultured CD8+ T cells from PBMCs, collected from culture after CMV antigen stimulation. The source is a human donor in good health (CMV status not recorded). Some clones in this sample may be carry-over from other donors' samples.

This clonotype was seen repeatedly, ten times or more. The chain has TRBV6-1 and TRBJ1-5, with D unresolved. The CDR3 consists of 15 residues. Germline CDR1 reads MNHNS; CDR2 reads SASEGT. V was shortened by 2 bases and J by 2 bases, with 10 bases between the two germline ends. Here the CDR3 DNA reads TGTGCCAGCAGTGAAAGAGGGATTGGCAATCAGCCCCAGCATTTT. It is translated as CASSERGIGNQPQHF.

This rearrangement joins TRBV19 to TRBJ1-1; D ambiguous. CDR1 and CDR2 from the germline V gene are LNHDA and SQIVND (reference sequence). With 3 bases removed from V and 2 bases from J, the gap between germline ends came to 13 bases. The CDR3 totals 15 residues. The CDR3 DNA reads as TGTGCCAGTAGTATTGCGCACCAACCCAACACTGAAGCTTTCTTT. Translating gives CASSIAHQPNTEAFF.

This clonotype was seen only a few times. The V call is TRBV28, the J call TRBJ2-2; D perhaps matches TRBD2 (6 bases). From germline, CDR1 is MDHEN and CDR2 SYDVKM. The V end lost 4 bases, the J end lost 1 base, and 13 bases lay between the germline ends. The CDR3 has 16 residues. The CDR3 protein is CASSSAGTWNTGELFF. The CDR3 nucleotides are TGTGCCAGCAGTTCGGCCGGGACTTGGAACACCGGGGAGCTGTTTTTT.

The CDR3 DNA reads as TGTGCCAGCAGCCATACAGGGTCGGACACCGGGGAGCTGTTTTTT. This codes for CASSHTGSDTGELFF. The chain combines TRBV7-6 with TRBJ2-2; D may be TRBD1 (6 bases). Trimming cost V 5 bases and J 3 bases, with 13 bases left between them. Germline-derived CDR1 and CDR2 are SGHVS and FNYEAQ. CDR3 length: 15 amino acids.

This clonotype was observed many times. CDR3 region: CASTQRGGEGYTF. In nucleotides, the CDR3 is TGTGCCAGCACCCAAAGGGGGGGAGAGGGCTACACCTTC. J is TRBJ1-2 and V is TRBV7-2; weak D call: TRBD1 (6 bases). Trimming took 7 bases from V and 8 from J, leaving 17 bases between them. Per the germline V gene, CDR1 is SGHTA and CDR2 is FQGNSA. The CDR3 has 13 residues.

The genes are TRBV18 and TRBJ2-2, with 7 bases lining up with TRBD1. CDR3 size: 17 residues. Germline CDR1 is KGHSH and CDR2 is LQKENI. V shed 3 bases, J shed 0 bases, and the junction held 7 bases outside the gene matches. As DNA, the CDR3 is TGTGCCAGCTCACCGCCCGGGACAGCGCCGAACACCGGGGAGCTGTTTTTT. This codes for CASSPPGTAPNTGELFF.

This sequence joins TRBV18 and TRBJ2-7, with D uncertain. Germline-derived CDR1 and CDR2 are KGHSH and LQKENI. The CDR3 consists of 14 residues. Trimming left V 3 bases short and J 7 bases short, with 16 bases between. CDR3 sequence (DNA): TGTGCCAGCTCACCTGATCACGGGTCGATGGAGCAGTACGTC. It translates to CASSPDHGSMEQYV.

The rearrangement joins TRBV7-2 to TRBJ2-6; possible D gene TRBD1, 6 bases. The CDR3 spans 16 residues. Trimming cost V 3 bases and J 2 bases, with 11 bases left between them. In germline, CDR1 is SGHTA, CDR2 FQGNSA. The chain's CDR3 is CASSLDSLAGANVLTF. CDR3 nucleotide sequence: TGTGCCAGCAGCTTGGACAGCCTTGCTGGGGCCAACGTCCTGACTTTC.

This clonotype was counted once. Since a much larger clone is just one base distant, this may be a read error. The CDR3 region has the DNA TGTGCCAGCAGCTTAGAAGGACGTAGCTACACCTTC. Translating gives CASSLEGRSYTF. The V gene is TRBV7-2, the J gene TRBJ1-2; D unclear. Trimming shortened V by 1 base and J by 9 bases, and 9 bases separated the two germline ends. Per the germline V gene, CDR1 is SGHTA and CDR2 is FQGNSA. The CDR3 runs 12 residues.

This clonotype was counted at least ten times. The rearrangement joins TRBV7-9 to TRBJ2-5; maybe TRBD1 (5 bases). CDR3 length equals 14 residues. Trimming took off 2 bases at V and 0 bases at J, with 7 bases between the two ends. The germline CDR1 and CDR2 sequences are SEHNR and FQNEAQ (reference sequence). As DNA, the CDR3 is TGTGCCAGCAGCTTAAGACAGTACCAAGAGACCCAGTACTTC. Translating gives CASSLRQYQETQYF.

The chain couples TRBV6-2 or TRBV6-3 to TRBJ2-7, with TRBD1 matching 7 bases. The CDR3 runs 14 residues. Germline V lookup: CDR1 MNHEY, CDR2 SVGEGT. J gave up 7 bases and V 6 bases, and 12 bases lay outside the gene matches. The CDR3 DNA follows: TGTGCCAGCAGCACAGACAGGGACCTGAAAGAGCAGTACGTC. It specifies CASSTDRDLKEQYV.

The V gene is TRBV9, the J gene TRBJ2-1, with unresolved D. V was cut by 4 bases and J by 1 base, with 12 bases left in between. The CDR3 has 15 residues. Germline V gene data show CDR1 as SGDLS and CDR2 as YYNGEE. CDR3 sequence: CASSLKPESYNEQFF. The CDR3 DNA reads as TGTGCCAGCAGCCTTAAGCCGGAGTCCTACAATGAGCAGTTCTTC. Based on the CDR3 plus reference TRBV9 and TRBJ2-1, the full variable domain is DSGVTQTPKHLITATGQRVTLRCSPRSGDLSVYWYQQSLDQGLQFLIQYYNGEERAKGNILERFSAQQFPDLHSELNLSSLELGDSALYFCASSLKPESYNEQFFGPGTRLTVL.

This clonotype was seen only a few times. The CDR3 nucleotides are TGTGCCAGCAGTTACTCGAAGGGGATTGTGAATGCTTTCTTT. This translates into CASSYSKGIVNAFF. The chain is built from TRBV6-6 and TRBJ1-1; TRBD1 might be the D (5 bases). Germline V gene sequence: CDR1 MNHNY, CDR2 SVGAGI (reference sequence). V lost 0 bases, J lost 11 bases, and 16 bases lay in between. The CDR3 contains 14 residues.

Of note for this clonotype: At one of its ends the junction is not consistent with the germline gene, which may arise from a read error. The V and J genes are TRBV20-1 and TRBJ2-5, with D perhaps TRBD1 (5 bases). Germline CDR1 is DFQATT and CDR2 is SNEGSKA (reference sequence). CDR3 size: 11 residues. CDR3 nucleotide sequence: TGCAGTGCTAGCCATGGCAGGGCCCCCGTCTTC. Residues: CSASHGRAPVF.

V is TRBV19 and J is TRBJ2-2; D is uncertain. The CDR3 spans 14 residues. V dropped 6 bases and J dropped 6 bases, with 14 bases sitting between them. Germline V gene sequence: CDR1 LNHDA, CDR2 SQIVND (reference sequence). The CDR3, as DNA: TGTGCCAGTAGGACGCTAGAAGGACCCGGGGAGCTGTTTTTT. Its protein product is CASRTLEGPGELFF.

This CDR3 is CASSQRAWAGVPYEQYV. CDR3 in DNA: TGCGCCAGCAGTCAAAGGGCTTGGGCAGGGGTCCCTTACGAGCAGTACGTC. The rearrangement links TRBV23-1 to TRBJ2-7, with D perhaps matching TRBD1 (6 bases). TRBV23-1 is sorted into the ORF group, with uncertain function. V lost 2 bases to trimming and J lost 4 bases, with 21 bases between them. The CDR3 loop spans 17 amino acids.

This clonotype was picked up a small number of times. J is TRBJ2-5 and V is TRBV28; no clear D gene. This CDR3 is built from 11 residues. Trimming left V 5 bases short and J 7 bases short, with 8 bases between. Germline V gene lookup returns CDR1 MDHEN and CDR2 SYDVKM. The CDR3 reads CASSPRRTQYF. The CDR3 coding sequence is TGTGCCAGCAGTCCCCGGCGGACCCAGTACTTC.

This clonotype showed up just a few times. V and J are TRBV7-2 and TRBJ2-1; TRBD1 agrees at 10 bases. CDR1 is SGHTA and CDR2 is FQGNSA in the germline V gene. Germline trimming cut 5 bases from V and 6 bases from J; bases unmatched to any gene: 4. The CDR3 extends over 14 amino acids. CDR3 DNA: TGTGCCAGCAGCCAGGGACAGGGGCGCAATGAGCAGTTCTTC. Residues: CASSQGQGRNEQFF.

This clonotype has a handful of counts. This chain links TRBV6-5 with TRBJ2-1, with D perhaps TRBD2 (7 bases). Germline loops: CDR1 MNHEY, CDR2 SVGAGI. V was pared by 0 bases and J by 8 bases, with 17 bases between. The CDR3 runs to 16 residues. This CDR3 is CASSYSLGGGRYEQFF. The CDR3 DNA sequence: TGTGCCAGCAGTTACTCGTTGGGGGGGGGCAGGTATGAGCAGTTCTTC.

In its sample, this clonotype was seen once. The CDR3 protein is CASSVGGWETQYF. Here the CDR3 DNA reads TGTGCCAGCAGCGTAGGCGGTTGGGAGACCCAGTACTTC. The chain carries TRBV9 and TRBJ2-5, with unresolved D. The germline CDR1 and CDR2 sequences are SGDLS and YYNGEE. The CDR3 length is 13 residues. V lost 0 bases and J 5 bases, leaving 8 bases between the germline ends.

The J gene is TRBJ1-1, the V gene TRBV20-1; D remains ambiguous. The CDR3 loop spans 15 amino acids. The germline V gene has CDR1 DFQATT and CDR2 SNEGSKA (reference sequence). Trimming took 0 bases from V and 1 from J, leaving 12 bases between them. The DNA for the CDR3 is TGCAGTGCTAGAGATTCAAGGAGACAGAACACTGAAGCTTTCTTT. Encoded protein: CSARDSRRQNTEAFF.